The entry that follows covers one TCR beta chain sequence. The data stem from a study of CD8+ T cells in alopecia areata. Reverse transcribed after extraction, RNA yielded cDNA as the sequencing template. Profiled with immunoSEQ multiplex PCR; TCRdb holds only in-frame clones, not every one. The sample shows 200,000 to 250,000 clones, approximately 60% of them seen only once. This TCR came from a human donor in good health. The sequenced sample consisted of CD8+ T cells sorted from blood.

The CDR3 protein is CASSLGTANYEQYF. The CDR3 region has the DNA TGTGCCAGCTCACTCGGGACGGCTAACTACGAGCAGTACTTC. The chain is built from TRBV18 and TRBJ2-7; D assignment may be TRBD1 or TRBD2 (5 bases each). The V gene's germline CDR1 is KGHSH and CDR2 LQKENI. The length of the CDR3 is 14 residues. V was trimmed by 4 bases and J by 3 bases, leaving 13 bases between them.